This T cell receptor beta chain emerged from a study of T cell responses to AZD1222 COVID-19 vaccine. Broader study findings: Spike-specific TCR breadth rose after two AZD1222 doses, and depth rose as well. Donors were largely white British and mainly female; clonal diversity was possibly underestimated.

Some clones are missing from TCRdb's copy, which holds only in-frame ones; the method was immunoSEQ multiplex PCR. The table shows 140,000 to 150,000 clones, with about nine tenths occurring only once. Germline assignment: CDR1 MGHRA and CDR2 YSYEKL. CDR3 length: 16 residues. The V gene end was trimmed by 3 bases and the J gene end by 2 bases; junction bases not matched to a gene: 9. As for this clone: Its antigen is unidentified.

The clonotype originates from an adult in good health. The chain has TRBV4-1 and TRBJ2-7; 8 nucleotides match TRBD1. The input for sequencing was peripheral blood, taken on day 0 of AZD1222 vaccination. CDR3 sequence (DNA): TGCGCCAGCAGCCAGGGGGGAGGACAGGGCCCCTACGAGCAGTACTTC. This translates into CASSQGGGQGPYEQYF.